These 12 T cell receptor beta chains were all obtained from the same sample, sequenced in a study of blood T cell repertoires in COVID-19. Assay: immunoSEQ multiplex PCR; the TCRdb copy retains only in-frame clones and omits some. The table has some 200,000 clones, roughly four fifths seen once; the top ten hold approximately 12%. Sequencing was performed on PBMCs or T cells enriched from blood (not recorded which). The receptors shown here come from a man in his forties who had recovered from COVID-19.

The chain employs TRBV10-3 and TRBJ2-1, with TRBD2 matching over 15 bases. The length of the CDR3 is 21 residues. The germline CDR1 and CDR2 sequences are ENHRY and SYGVKD. V lost 6 bases, J lost 1 base, and 16 bases stayed unmatched. The CDR3 sequence: CAIRGTSDGLAGGPSYNEQFF. DNA for the CDR3: TGTGCCATCAGAGGGACGTCGGATGGACTAGCGGGAGGGCCGTCCTACAATGAGCAGTTCTTC.

The count of this clone is one. This chain joins TRBV11-2 and TRBJ1-5; D gene ambiguous. The CDR3 covers 13 residues. Trimming pared 0 bases from V and 4 bases from J, leaving 4 bases between. Germline V CDR1 and CDR2: SGHAT, FQNNGV. The CDR3 coding sequence is TGTGCCAGCAGCTTAGATTCAAATCAGCCCCAGCATTTT. Amino acid sequence: CASSLDSNQPQHF. The whole variable domain, filled in from reference TRBV11-2 and TRBJ1-5, reads EAGVAQSPRYKIIEKRQSVAFWCNPISGHATLYWYQQILGQGPKLLIQFQNNGVVDDSQLPKDRFSAERLKGVDSTLKIQPAKLEDSAVYLCASSLDSNQPQHFGDGTRLSIL.

This sequence joins TRBV27 and TRBJ2-2; D is ambiguous. Looked up from germline, CDR1 is MNHEY and CDR2 is SMNVEV (reference sequence). This CDR3 has 13 amino acids. Trimming shortened V by 8 bases and J by 0 bases, and 7 bases separated the two germline ends. CDR3 sequence (DNA): TGTGCCAGCTTCGACTCGAACACCGGGGAGCTGTTTTTT. Translating it yields CASFDSNTGELFF.

The chain recombines TRBV12-3 or TRBV12-4 with TRBJ2-2, with D unresolved. V shed 6 bases and J shed 6 bases, with 11 bases lying between them. The CDR3 is 13 amino acids. The CDR3 loop is CASSPVLAGELFF. The DNA for the CDR3 is TGTGCCAGCAGCCCCGTTCTCGCCGGGGAGCTGTTTTTT.

This CDR3 is CASSQEKSGRRAFF. The CDR3 DNA follows: TGTGCCAGCAGCCAAGAAAAATCTGGCCGTCGAGCTTTCTTT. The genes are TRBV6-2 or TRBV6-3 and TRBJ1-1; no clear D. V lost 6 bases, J lost 10 bases, and 21 bases lay in between. Germline values: CDR1 MNHEY, CDR2 SVGEGT. CDR3 size: 14 residues.

This clone was observed a few times. At the DNA level, this CDR3 is encoded by other sequences in the same sample as well. The chain has TRBV9 and TRBJ1-2; D is perhaps TRBD1 (5 bases). The CDR3 totals 12 residues. The V end lost 4 bases, the J end lost 7 bases, and 11 bases lay between the germline ends. CDR1 is SGDLS and CDR2 is YYNGEE in the germline V gene. The CDR3 loop reads CASSPTGVGYTF. CDR3 DNA sequence: TGTGCCAGCAGCCCGACGGGGGTTGGCTACACCTTC.

The chain links TRBV18 to TRBJ2-7; the D gene is possibly TRBD2 (6 bases). Trimming cost V 4 bases and J 3 bases, with 10 bases left between them. Germline V gene sequence: CDR1 KGHSH, CDR2 LQKENI. CDR3 size: 13 residues. CDR3 bases: TGTGCCAGCTCACAAAATAGCGGCTACGAGCAGTACGTC. Translated, it gives CASSQNSGYEQYV.

This sequence joins TRBV2 and TRBJ2-5, with D possibly TRBD1 on 7 matching bases. CDR1 and CDR2 from the germline V gene are SNHLY and FYNNEI. V was pared by 4 bases and J by 5 bases, with 17 bases between. CDR3 length: 15 amino acids. The CDR3 reads CASSARRGHGETQYF. The CDR3 nucleotides are TGTGCCAGCAGTGCGAGGAGGGGGCACGGGGAGACCCAGTACTTC.

V and J are TRBV20-1 and TRBJ2-7; D is possibly TRBD1 (5 bases). The CDR3 covers 13 residues. V gave up 3 bases and J gave up 0 bases, with 9 bases separating them. Germline V CDR1 and CDR2: DFQATT, SNEGSKA (reference sequence). In DNA, the CDR3 is TGCAGTGCTAGTCGACAGATCTCCTACGAGCAGTACTTC. Its protein product is CSASRQISYEQYF.

The genes are TRBV3-1 (or the pseudogene TRBV3-2) and TRBJ1-1; D call uncertain. Germline CDR1 reads LGHDT; CDR2 reads YNNKEL (reference sequence). V gave up 4 bases and J gave up 10 bases, with 22 bases separating them. This CDR3 has 15 residues. Here the CDR3 reads CASSPLVGANRGAFF. As DNA, the CDR3 is TGTGCCAGCAGCCCGTTGGTTGGTGCCAATAGAGGAGCTTTCTTT.

The chain is built from TRBV27 and TRBJ2-6; possibly TRBD1 for D (5 bases). Germline values: CDR1 MNHEY, CDR2 SMNVEV (reference sequence). The germline V and J ends were trimmed by 2 bases and 1 base, with 18 bases remaining between them. The CDR3 runs to 19 residues. The chain's CDR3 is CASSLENVDRGSGANVLTF. The CDR3, as DNA: TGTGCCAGCAGTTTAGAGAACGTAGACAGAGGTTCTGGGGCCAACGTCCTGACTTTC.

The chain carries TRBV20-1 and TRBJ1-5; 8 bases line up with TRBD1. J lost 4 bases, V lost 3 bases, and 8 bases had no gene match. This CDR3 spans 15 amino acids. The germline V gene encodes CDR1 DFQATT and CDR2 SNEGSKA (reference sequence). CDR3 protein: CSASSDRDRNQPQHF. As DNA, the CDR3 is TGCAGTGCTAGTTCGGACAGGGACAGGAATCAGCCCCAGCATTTT.